This T cell receptor (beta chain) was identified during a study of T-cell reconstitution after alpha-beta-depleted transplantation in children. This clonotype was seen at least ten times. The CDR3 sequence is 12 residues long. Trimming left V 6 bases short and J 10 bases short, with 13 bases between. CDR1 is DFQATT, CDR2 SNEGSKA, per germline (reference sequence). Unique molecular identifiers were built into the TCRbeta library. TCRdb analysed the PCR reads with MiXCR anew, one entry per CDR3 protein. Of about 610,000 distinct CDR3 sequences listed, about 10% were seen once; the top ten hold less than 5%.

The rearrangement links TRBV20-1 to TRBJ1-6; D might be TRBD1 (5 bases). This specimen consisted of PBMCs from the stem cell graft donor, obtained from the stem cell graft. This receptor was obtained from a human donor who donated a stem cell graft to a child with acute myeloid leukemia. The CDR3 DNA follows: TGCAGTGCCCGCAAGACAGACTCACCCCTCCACTTT. Translated: CSARKTDSPLHF.